The 25 T cell receptor beta chains reported below all come from one sample, sequenced in a study of T cell responses to AZD1222 COVID-19 vaccine. Some clones are missing from TCRdb's copy, which holds only in-frame ones; the method was immunoSEQ multiplex PCR. The sample lists 130,000 or so clones; 70% to 90% were seen once. Source: peripheral blood, taken 28 days after the second AZD1222 dose. The receptors stem from an adult who received the AZD1222 COVID-19 vaccine.

DNA for the CDR3: TGTGCCAGCAACCCAGCGGGGGGGCCCGATACGCAGTATTTT. This encodes CASNPAGGPDTQYF. This chain joins TRBV11-2 and TRBJ2-3; TRBD2 matches at 10 bases. The V gene's germline CDR1 is SGHAT and CDR2 FQNNGV. The CDR3 is 14 amino acids. Unmatched junction bases numbered 7, after V lost 7 bases and J lost 6 bases.

V usage is TRBV11-3 and J usage is TRBJ1-6; D is ambiguous. V was pared by 0 bases and J by 13 bases, with 10 bases between. The CDR3 sequence is 13 residues long. Germline V gene lookup returns CDR1 SGHNT and CDR2 YENEEA. CDR3 coding DNA: TGTGCCAGCAGCTTAGATCCAGGTCGGCCCCTCCACTTT. It encodes CASSLDPGRPLHF.

This clone was counted once. This chain links TRBV11-2 with TRBJ1-6, with no clear D. Trimming took 3 bases from V and 10 from J, leaving 10 bases between them. CDR1 is SGHAT and CDR2 is FQNNGV in the germline V gene. CDR3 length: 13 amino acids. CDR3: CASSFPAKSPLHF. The CDR3 coding sequence is TGTGCCAGCAGCTTCCCGGCCAAATCACCCCTCCACTTT.

The gene calls are TRBV6-1 and TRBJ2-7; D ambiguous. This CDR3 comprises 15 residues. V was trimmed by 1 base and J by 2 bases, leaving 12 bases between them. Germline assignment: CDR1 MNHNS and CDR2 SASEGT. The DNA of the CDR3 is TGTGCCAGCAGTGAAGTGAAGACAAGAACCTACGAGCAGTACTTC. Amino acids: CASSEVKTRTYEQYF.

CDR3 in amino acids: CASSGSAGTGSYEQYF. The CDR3 DNA sequence: TGTGCCAGCAGTGGTTCAGCCGGGACAGGGTCCTACGAGCAGTACTTC. This sequence joins TRBV6-1 and TRBJ2-7; TRBD1 matches 9 bases. CDR3 length: 16 amino acids. The germline V gene encodes CDR1 MNHNS and CDR2 SASEGT. Trimming took 4 bases from V and 1 from J; bases not matched to a gene: 8.

The CDR3 region is CASSRGANQPQHF. The CDR3 DNA follows: TGTGCCAGCAGCCGGGGGGCGAATCAGCCCCAGCATTTT. This rearrangement joins TRBV7-3 to TRBJ1-5; a weak D match, TRBD1 (6 bases). Germline CDR1 SGHTA, CDR2 FQGTGA. V was clipped by 5 bases and J by 4 bases, with 9 bases between them. The CDR3 has 13 amino acids.

The chain recombines TRBV27 with TRBJ1-6; possibly TRBD1 for D (5 bases). Per germline, CDR1 MNHEY and CDR2 SMNVEV (reference sequence). The CDR3 runs to 15 residues. The ends were cut back, 6 bases at V and 6 bases at J, with 15 bases in the middle. As DNA, the CDR3 is TGTGCCAGCAGAACCGGGACGGTCTTTAATTCACCCCTCCACTTT. Protein product: CASRTGTVFNSPLHF.

The V gene is TRBV29-1, the J gene TRBJ2-7; D is tentatively TRBD1 or TRBD2 (5 bases each). Trimming took 4 bases from V and 4 from J, leaving 11 bases between them. Germline V CDR1 and CDR2: SQVTM, ANQGSEA. The CDR3 consists of 12 residues. The CDR3, as DNA: TGCAGCGTTGGGCTCGAGGGGTACGAGCAGTACTTC. It translates to CSVGLEGYEQYF.

This clone was recorded only once. The chain links TRBV18 to TRBJ1-6; D possibly corresponds to TRBD1 (6 bases). CDR3 length: 16 amino acids. The V end was cut by 6 bases, the J end by 4 bases, with 16 bases between. Germline lookup yields CDR1 KGHSH and CDR2 LQKENI. CDR3 DNA: TGTGCCAGCTCCGAGGGGGGGGCGGTGTATAATTCACCCCTCCACTTT. This sequence encodes CASSEGGAVYNSPLHF.

CDR3 bases: TGTGCCAGCATGCCACAGGCGCGAGCCGAGCAGTACTTC. Its translation: CASMPQARAEQYF. The chain has TRBV2 and TRBJ2-7; a weak D match, TRBD1 (5 bases). The length of the CDR3 is 13 residues. CDR1 is SNHLY, CDR2 FYNNEI, per germline. V dropped 7 bases and J dropped 6 bases, with 16 bases sitting between them.

The gene calls are TRBV11-2 and TRBJ2-2, with D perhaps matching TRBD2 (5 bases). The V end was cut by 5 bases, the J end by 5 bases, with 15 bases between. CDR3 length equals 15 residues. The germline gives CDR1 SGHAT, CDR2 FQNNGV. For the CDR3, the DNA is TGTGCCAGCAGCCCCCGGGGTTTGGATACCGGGGAGCTGTTTTTT. Protein product: CASSPRGLDTGELFF. The full variable domain, rest sourced from reference TRBV11-2 and TRBJ2-2, is EAGVAQSPRYKIIEKRQSVAFWCNPISGHATLYWYQQILGQGPKLLIQFQNNGVVDDSQLPKDRFSAERLKGVDSTLKIQPAKLEDSAVYLCASSPRGLDTGELFFGEGSRLTVL.

This sequence joins TRBV11-3 and TRBJ1-1; 7 positions agree with TRBD1. This CDR3 spans 15 amino acids. Germline CDR1 is SGHNT and CDR2 is YENEEA. The trim removed 5 bases at V and 5 bases at J, leaving 11 bases unmatched. Here the CDR3 DNA reads TGTGCCAGCAGCGCAACCGGGACAGTTAAAACTGAAGCTTTCTTT. It is translated as CASSATGTVKTEAFF. Complete variable domain (other parts from reference TRBV11-3 and TRBJ1-1): EAGVVQSPRYKIIEKKQPVAFWCNPISGHNTLYWYLQNLGQGPELLIRYENEEAVDDSQLPKDRFSAERLKGVDSTLKIQPAELGDSAVYLCASSATGTVKTEAFFGQGTRLTVV.

This chain joins TRBV11-2 and TRBJ1-1; D call uncertain. There are 12 residues in the CDR3. V dropped 4 bases and J dropped 7 bases, with 10 bases sitting between them. CDR1 SGHAT and CDR2 FQNNGV come from the germline V gene. CDR3 sequence reads: CASSSPQVEAFF. The CDR3 DNA sequence: TGTGCCAGCAGCTCTCCCCAAGTTGAAGCTTTCTTT. Together with reference TRBV11-2 and TRBJ1-1, the CDR3 gives the full variable domain: EAGVAQSPRYKIIEKRQSVAFWCNPISGHATLYWYQQILGQGPKLLIQFQNNGVVDDSQLPKDRFSAERLKGVDSTLKIQPAKLEDSAVYLCASSSPQVEAFFGQGTRLTVV.

The chain links TRBV10-2 to TRBJ2-7; TRBD1 agrees at 8 bases. CDR1 WSHSY and CDR2 SAAADI come from the germline V gene. Germline trimming cut 4 bases from V and 4 bases from J; bases unmatched to any gene: 9. The CDR3 length is 15 residues. Written as DNA, the CDR3 is TGCGCCAGCAGTGTGGGCAGGGGGCTTATTTACGAGCAGTACTTC. As protein: CASSVGRGLIYEQYF.

This chain connects TRBV10-1 to TRBJ1-5; TRBD1 agrees at 8 bases. The ends lost 2 bases at V and 3 bases at J; junction bases unmatched: 3. Looked up from germline, CDR1 is WNHNN and CDR2 is SYGVQD (reference sequence). The CDR3 spans 15 residues. CDR3 region: CASSEAGGPNQPQHF. CDR3 DNA: TGCGCCAGCAGTGAGGCAGGGGGCCCCAATCAGCCCCAGCATTTT.

The CDR3 protein is CASSVGLAADTQYF. The CDR3 region has the DNA TGTGCCAGCAGCGTAGGACTAGCAGCAGATACGCAGTATTTT. J is TRBJ2-3 and V is TRBV9; 7 bases fit TRBD2. CDR1 and CDR2 (germline): SGDLS, YYNGEE. The CDR3 is 14 residues long. The trim removed 0 bases at V and 4 bases at J, leaving 2 bases unmatched.

The genes are TRBV29-1 and TRBJ1-2, with a weak D call TRBD1 (5 bases). This CDR3 contains 12 residues. The germline V gene has CDR1 SQVTM and CDR2 ANQGSEA. V was pared by 4 bases and J by 4 bases, with 10 bases between. The CDR3 coding sequence is TGCAGCGTTGGCGGGCAGGGCTATGGCTACACCTTC. Translated, it gives CSVGGQGYGYTF.

This clone turned up a few times. The chain couples TRBV9 to TRBJ1-6; D possibly corresponds to TRBD1 (5 bases). V was cut by 0 bases and J by 4 bases, with 14 bases left in between. The CDR3 length is 17 residues. Germline CDR1 is SGDLS and CDR2 is YYNGEE. CDR3 amino acids: CASSVEGTWGYNSPLHF. In nucleotides, the CDR3 is TGTGCCAGCAGCGTAGAGGGCACGTGGGGGTATAATTCACCCCTCCACTTT.

In its sample, this clone was seen once. This chain joins TRBV7-9 and TRBJ2-5; 10 bases fit TRBD1. The ends lost 5 bases at V and 4 bases at J; junction bases unmatched: 7. Germline V CDR1 and CDR2: SEHNR, FQNEAQ (reference sequence). The CDR3 has 15 amino acids. CDR3 protein: CASSPGQGLGETQYF. CDR3 nucleotides: TGTGCCAGCAGCCCGGGACAGGGGTTGGGAGAGACCCAGTACTTC. The full variable domain, completed using reference TRBV7-9 and TRBJ2-5, is DTGVSQNPRHKITKRGQNVTFRCDPISEHNRLYWYRQTLGQGPEFLTYFQNEAQLEKSRLLSDRFSAERPKGSFSTLEIQRTEQGDSAMYLCASSPGQGLGETQYFGPGTRLLVL.

The V gene is TRBV11-3, the J gene TRBJ1-1; TRBD1 is a possible D gene (6 bases). This CDR3 is 14 amino acids long. Germline assignment: CDR1 SGHNT and CDR2 YENEEA. V lost 4 bases to trimming and J lost 2 bases, with 11 bases between them. For the CDR3, the DNA is TGTGCCAGCAGCTCCACAGGGTATAACACTGAAGCTTTCTTT. The encoded protein is CASSSTGYNTEAFF.

The rearrangement links TRBV24-1 to TRBJ2-5; D may be TRBD1 (8 bases). The length of the CDR3 is 15 residues. Germline CDR1 KGHDR, CDR2 SFDVKD. V was shortened by 4 bases and J by 6 bases, with 17 bases between the two germline ends. CDR3 in DNA: TGTGCCACCAGTGAGGGAGGGACAGGTTGGCAGACCCAGTACTTC. Its protein product is CATSEGGTGWQTQYF.

V is TRBV2 and J is TRBJ1-1; no firm D call. The CDR3 totals 12 residues. The germline V gene has CDR1 SNHLY and CDR2 FYNNEI. V dropped 6 bases and J dropped 8 bases, with 13 bases sitting between them. CDR3 region: CASRRRSNEAFF. DNA of the CDR3: TGTGCCAGCAGAAGGAGGAGTAACGAAGCTTTCTTT.

This clone has only one observation. The rearrangement joins TRBV6-5 to TRBJ1-6; perhaps TRBD1 as D (6 bases). This CDR3 has 15 amino acids. CDR1 MNHEY and CDR2 SVGAGI come from the germline V gene. The V end was cut by 7 bases, the J end by 10 bases, with 20 bases between. Here the CDR3 reads CASIPSRGGGSPLHF. The CDR3 DNA reads as TGTGCCAGCATCCCAAGCAGAGGGGGGGGATCACCCCTCCACTTT.

The chain couples TRBV9 to TRBJ1-5; no firm D call. Germline CDR1 reads SGDLS; CDR2 reads YYNGEE. This CDR3 region has 13 residues. V lost 0 bases to trimming and J lost 7 bases, with 8 bases between them. The CDR3 loop is CASSVGEWQPQHF. The CDR3 DNA follows: TGTGCCAGCAGCGTAGGAGAATGGCAGCCCCAGCATTTT.

The gene calls are TRBV7-9 and TRBJ2-1; the D gene could be TRBD1 or TRBD2 (5 bases each). The CDR3 has 11 amino acids. CDR1 is SEHNR, CDR2 FQNEAQ, per germline (reference sequence). V was clipped by 4 bases and J by 12 bases, with 10 bases between them. The CDR3 protein is CASSSGRSQFF. In nucleotides, the CDR3 is TGTGCCAGCAGCTCGGGACGATCGCAGTTCTTC.